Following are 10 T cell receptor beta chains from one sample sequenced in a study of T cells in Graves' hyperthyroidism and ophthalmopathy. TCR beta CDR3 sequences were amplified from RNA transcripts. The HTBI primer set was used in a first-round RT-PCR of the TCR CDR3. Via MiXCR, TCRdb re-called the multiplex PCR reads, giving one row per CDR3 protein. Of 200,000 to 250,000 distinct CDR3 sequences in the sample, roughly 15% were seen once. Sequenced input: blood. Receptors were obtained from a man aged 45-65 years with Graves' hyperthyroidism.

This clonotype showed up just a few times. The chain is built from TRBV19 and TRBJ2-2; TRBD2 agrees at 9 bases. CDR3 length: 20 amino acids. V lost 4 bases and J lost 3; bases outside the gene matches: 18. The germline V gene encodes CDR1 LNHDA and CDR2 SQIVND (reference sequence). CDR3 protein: CASSTPPPLAGHYYTGELFF. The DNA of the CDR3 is TGTGCCAGTAGTACACCACCCCCTCTAGCGGGACACTATTACACCGGGGAGCTGTTTTTT.

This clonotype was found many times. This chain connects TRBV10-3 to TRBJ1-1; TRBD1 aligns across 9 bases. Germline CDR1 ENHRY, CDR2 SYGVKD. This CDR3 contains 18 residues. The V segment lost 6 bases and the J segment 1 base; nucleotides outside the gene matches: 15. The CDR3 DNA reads TGTGCCATCAGGGGGATCGGGGACAGGGTCTCTCCGAACACTGAAGCTTTCTTT. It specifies CAIRGIGDRVSPNTEAFF.

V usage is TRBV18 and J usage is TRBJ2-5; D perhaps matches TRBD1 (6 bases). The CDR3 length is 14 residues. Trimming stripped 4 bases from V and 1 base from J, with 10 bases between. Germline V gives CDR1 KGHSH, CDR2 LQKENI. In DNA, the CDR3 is TGTGCCAGCTCACTACAGACAGGCCAAGAGACCCAGTACTTC. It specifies CASSLQTGQETQYF. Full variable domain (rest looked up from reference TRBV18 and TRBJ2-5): NAGVMQNPRHLVRRRGQEARLRCSPMKGHSHVYWYRQLPEEGLKFMVYLQKENIIDESGMPKERFSAEFPKEGPSILRIQQVVRGDSAAYFCASSLQTGQETQYFGPGTRLLVL.

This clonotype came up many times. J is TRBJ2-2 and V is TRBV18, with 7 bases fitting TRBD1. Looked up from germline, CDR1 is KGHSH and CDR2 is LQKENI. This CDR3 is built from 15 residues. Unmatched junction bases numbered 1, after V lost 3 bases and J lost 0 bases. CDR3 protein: CASSPQGANTGELFF. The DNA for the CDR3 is TGTGCCAGCTCACCCCAGGGGGCGAACACCGGGGAGCTGTTTTTT.

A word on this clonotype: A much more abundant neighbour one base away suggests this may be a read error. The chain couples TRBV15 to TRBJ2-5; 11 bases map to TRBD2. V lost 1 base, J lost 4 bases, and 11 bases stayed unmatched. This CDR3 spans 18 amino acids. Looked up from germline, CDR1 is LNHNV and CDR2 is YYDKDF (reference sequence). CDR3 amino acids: CATSRGSETSGTRETQYF. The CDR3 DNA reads TGTGCCACCAGCAGAGGATCTGAGACTAGCGGGACCCGAGAGACCCAGTACTTC.

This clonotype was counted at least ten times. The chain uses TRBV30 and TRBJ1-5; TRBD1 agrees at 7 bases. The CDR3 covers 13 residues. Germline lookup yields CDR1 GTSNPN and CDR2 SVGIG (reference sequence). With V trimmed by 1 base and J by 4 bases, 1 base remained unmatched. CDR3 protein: CAWSGGQNQPQHF. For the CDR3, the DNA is TGTGCCTGGAGTGGGGGACAGAATCAGCCCCAGCATTTT. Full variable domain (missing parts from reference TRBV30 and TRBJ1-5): SQTIHQWPATLVQPVGSPLSLECTVEGTSNPNLYWYRQAAGRGLQLLFYSVGIGQISSEVPQNLSASRPQDRQFILSSKKLLLSDSGFYLCAWSGGQNQPQHFGDGTRLSIL.

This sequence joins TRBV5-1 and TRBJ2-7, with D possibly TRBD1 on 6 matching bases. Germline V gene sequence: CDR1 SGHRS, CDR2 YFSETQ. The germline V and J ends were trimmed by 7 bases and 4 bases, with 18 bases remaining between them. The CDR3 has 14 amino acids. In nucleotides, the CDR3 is TGCGCCAGCGGCCCCGCGACAGGAGGTTACGAGCAGTACTTC. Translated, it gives CASGPATGGYEQYF.

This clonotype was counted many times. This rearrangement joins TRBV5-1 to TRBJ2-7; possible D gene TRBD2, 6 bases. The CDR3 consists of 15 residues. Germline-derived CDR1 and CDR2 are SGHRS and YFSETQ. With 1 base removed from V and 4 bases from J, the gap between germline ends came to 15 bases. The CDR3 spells CASSLRRREEYEQYF. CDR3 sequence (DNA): TGCGCCAGCAGCTTGAGGCGCAGGGAGGAGTACGAGCAGTACTTC. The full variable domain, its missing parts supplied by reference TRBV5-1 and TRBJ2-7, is KAGVTQTPRYLIKTRGQQVTLSCSPISGHRSVSWYQQTPGQGLQFLFEYFSETQRNKGNFPGRFSGRQFSNSRSEMNVSTLELGDSALYLCASSLRRREEYEQYFGPGTRLTVT.

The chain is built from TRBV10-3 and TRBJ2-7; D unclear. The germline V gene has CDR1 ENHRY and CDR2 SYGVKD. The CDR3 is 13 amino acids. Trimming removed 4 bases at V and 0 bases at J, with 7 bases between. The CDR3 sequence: CAISASLSYEQYF. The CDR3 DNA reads TGTGCCATCAGTGCGTCCCTCTCCTACGAGCAGTACTTC.

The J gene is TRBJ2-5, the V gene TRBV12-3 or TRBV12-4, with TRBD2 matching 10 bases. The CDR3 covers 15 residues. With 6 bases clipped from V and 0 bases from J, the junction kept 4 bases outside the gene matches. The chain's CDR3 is CASRKAGGYQETQYF. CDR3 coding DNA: TGTGCCAGCAGGAAAGCGGGAGGGTACCAAGAGACCCAGTACTTC.